The rows below give T cell receptor beta chains drawn from one sample of a study of T cells in localized non-small cell lung cancer. Libraries were prepared by immunoSEQ multiplex PCR; TCRdb keeps only in-frame clonotypes and omits some of them. The sample consists of 19,000 or so clones, around 83% of them appearing once. Sequencing used peripheral blood, obtained before any cancer treatment. The receptors here all came from a male donor at least 60 years old with stage III lung adenocarcinoma. Each CDR3 is given with its conserved first and last residue. A D gene is named only where the DNA matches it firmly. Clone size appears in some rows only: once, few, many, or a class for an expanded clone.

TRBV25-1	-	-	TRBJ1-2	CASSEDDRYRGYTF	TGTGCCAGCAGTGAAGACGACCGTTATAGGGGCTACACCTTC
TRBV20-1	-	-	TRBJ2-1	CSGTRLDEQFF	TGCAGTGGGACCCGTTTGGATGAGCAGTTCTTC
TRBV10-3	-	-	TRBJ1-3	CAISEWGWGAAISGNTIYF	TGTGCCATCAGTGAGTGGGGCTGGGGGGCAGCAATCTCTGGAAACACCATATATTTT
TRBV29-1	-	-	TRBJ2-4	CSVEGLGNIQYF	TGCAGCGTTGAGGGCCTTGGTAACATTCAGTACTTC
TRBV5-4	-	TRBD1	TRBJ2-2	CASSQRQGVNTGELFF	TGTGCCAGCAGTCAAAGACAGGGAGTAAACACCGGGGAGCTGTTTTTT
TRBV7-9	-	-	TRBJ2-5	CASSPPGEGWGTQYF	TGTGCCAGCAGCCCACCAGGGGAGGGTTGGGGGACCCAGTACTTC
TRBV4-1	-	TRBD1	TRBJ1-4	CASSPRQGREKLFF	TGCGCCAGCAGCCCGAGACAGGGACGTGAAAAACTGTTTTTT
TRBV19	-	TRBD2	TRBJ2-5	CASSIRTSGGQETQYF	TGTGCCAGTAGTATACGGACTAGCGGGGGTCAAGAGACCCAGTACTTC
TRBV18	-	TRBD1	TRBJ2-6	CASSPFGQGTGANVLTF	TGTGCCAGCTCACCATTCGGACAGGGGACCGGGGCCAACGTCCTGACTTTC
TRBV19	-	TRBD1	TRBJ1-2	CASSAGQGPEPGYGYTF	TGTGCCAGTAGTGCGGGACAGGGGCCCGAACCCGGCTATGGCTACACCTTC
TRBV4-2	once	-	TRBJ1-5	CASSQEGAKGQPQHF	TGTGCCAGCAGCCAAGAAGGGGCTAAGGGACAGCCCCAGCATTTT
TRBV19	-	TRBD2	TRBJ2-1	CASSRTSGGLYNEQFF	TGTGCCAGTAGTAGGACTAGCGGGGGCTTGTACAATGAGCAGTTCTTC
TRBV7-2	-	-	TRBJ1-5	CASSLESGFNQPQHF	TGTGCCAGCAGCTTAGAAAGCGGATTCAATCAGCCCCAGCATTTT
TRBV27	-	TRBD1	TRBJ1-4	CASSYRDSNEKLFF	TGTGCCAGCAGTTACCGGGACAGCAATGAAAAACTGTTTTTT
TRBV29-1	-	TRBD1	TRBJ1-2	CSASRTGGYGYTF	TGCAGCGCCAGCAGGACAGGGGGGTATGGCTACACCTTC
TRBV6-9	-	TRBD2	TRBJ2-7	CASSSPAGTTGEQYF	TGTGCCAGCAGTTCCCCCGCCGGGACTACAGGAGAGCAGTACTTC
TRBV7-2	-	-	TRBJ1-1	CASSLGENTEAFF	TGTGCCAGCAGCTTAGGGGAGAACACTGAAGCTTTCTTT
TRBV7-6	-	-	TRBJ2-2	CASSLNPDGSTGELFF	TGTGCCAGCAGCTTAAACCCGGACGGATCCACCGGGGAGCTGTTTTTT
TRBV6-5	-	-	TRBJ2-3	CASSFHKGEDTQYF	TGTGCCAGCAGTTTTCACAAGGGGGAAGATACGCAGTATTTT
TRBV18	-	-	TRBJ1-4	CASSPSQAGEKLFF	TGTGCCAGCTCACCAAGTCAGGCGGGGGAAAAACTGTTTTTT
TRBV14	-	TRBD1	TRBJ2-7	CASSHPPGRGPYEQYF	TGTGCCAGCAGCCACCCCCCGGGCAGGGGGCCCTACGAGCAGTACTTC
TRBV5-1	-	-	TRBJ1-4	CASSPLFTTNEKLFF	TGCGCCAGCAGCCCCCTGTTTACAACTAATGAAAAACTGTTTTTT